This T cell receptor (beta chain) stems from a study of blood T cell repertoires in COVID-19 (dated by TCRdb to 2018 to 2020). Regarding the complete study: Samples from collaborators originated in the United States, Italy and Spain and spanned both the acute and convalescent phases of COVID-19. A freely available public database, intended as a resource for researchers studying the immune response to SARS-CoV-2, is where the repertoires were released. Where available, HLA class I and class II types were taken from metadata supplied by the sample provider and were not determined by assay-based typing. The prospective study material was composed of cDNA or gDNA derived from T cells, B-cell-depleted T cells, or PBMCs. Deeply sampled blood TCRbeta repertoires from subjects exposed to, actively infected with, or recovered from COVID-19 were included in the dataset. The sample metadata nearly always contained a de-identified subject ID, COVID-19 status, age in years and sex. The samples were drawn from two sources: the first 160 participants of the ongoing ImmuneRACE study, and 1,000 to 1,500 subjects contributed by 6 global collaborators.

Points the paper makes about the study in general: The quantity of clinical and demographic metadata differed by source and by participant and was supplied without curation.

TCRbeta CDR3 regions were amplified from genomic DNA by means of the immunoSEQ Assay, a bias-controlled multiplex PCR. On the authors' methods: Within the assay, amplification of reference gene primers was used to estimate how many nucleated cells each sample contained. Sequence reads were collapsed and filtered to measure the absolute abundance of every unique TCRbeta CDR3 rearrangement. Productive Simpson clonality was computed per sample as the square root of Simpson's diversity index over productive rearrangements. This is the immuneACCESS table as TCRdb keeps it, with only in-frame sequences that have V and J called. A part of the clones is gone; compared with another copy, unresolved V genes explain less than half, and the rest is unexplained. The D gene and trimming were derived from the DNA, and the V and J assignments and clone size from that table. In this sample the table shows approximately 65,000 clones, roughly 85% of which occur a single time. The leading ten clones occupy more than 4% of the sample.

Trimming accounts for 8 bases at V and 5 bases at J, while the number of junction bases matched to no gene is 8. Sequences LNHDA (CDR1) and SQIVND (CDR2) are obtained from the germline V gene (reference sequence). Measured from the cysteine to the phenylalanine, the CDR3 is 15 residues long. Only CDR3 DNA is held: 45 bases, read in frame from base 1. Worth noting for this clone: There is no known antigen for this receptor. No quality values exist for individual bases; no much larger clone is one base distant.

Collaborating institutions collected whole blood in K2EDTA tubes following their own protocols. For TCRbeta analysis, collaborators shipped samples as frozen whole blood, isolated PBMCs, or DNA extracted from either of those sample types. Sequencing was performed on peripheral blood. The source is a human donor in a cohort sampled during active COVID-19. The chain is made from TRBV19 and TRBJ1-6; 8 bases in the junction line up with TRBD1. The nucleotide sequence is TGTGCCAGTGGACTCGGACAGGGAAATAATTCACCCCTCCACTTT. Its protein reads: CASGLGQGNNSPLHF.